These T cell receptor beta chains were read from a single sample in a study of cytomegalovirus exposure and HLA in healthy donors. This table comes from immunoSEQ multiplex PCR, and its TCRdb copy is limited to in-frame clones, with some not included. The sample lists 150,000 to 200,000 clones; about 88% were seen once. What was sequenced was PBMCs. The receptors stem from a woman aged 18-29 years in good health and CMV-seronegative. Both conserved end residues are part of each CDR3. The order of the fields is V gene, J gene, D gene, clone size, CDR3 DNA, CDR3 protein. D genes are given only for firm matches. Not every row has a clone size; where given, it reads once, few, many or a size class.

V gene: TRBV2
J gene: TRBJ2-7
D gene: TRBD2
clone size: NA
CDR3 DNA: TGTGCCAGCATTATCCTAGCGGAACGGAGCTCCTACGAGCAGTACTTC
CDR3 protein: CASIILAERSSYEQYF

V gene: TRBV9
J gene: TRBJ1-2
D gene: NA
clone size: NA
CDR3 DNA: TGTGCCAGCAGCGTAGACGCGGGGTCCAACTATGGCTACACCTTC
CDR3 protein: CASSVDAGSNYGYTF

V gene: TRBV2
J gene: TRBJ1-2
D gene: TRBD1
clone size: NA
CDR3 DNA: TGTGCCAGCAGCGTTGACAGGGGGGAAGGCTACACCTTC
CDR3 protein: CASSVDRGEGYTF

V gene: TRBV7-2
J gene: TRBJ2-7
D gene: TRBD2
clone size: NA
CDR3 DNA: TGTGCCAGCAGCTTTGGGGGGGGCTACGAGCAGTACTTC
CDR3 protein: CASSFGGGYEQYF

V gene: TRBV11-3
J gene: TRBJ2-1
D gene: TRBD1
clone size: NA
CDR3 DNA: TGTGCCAGCAGCAGGGACAGGGTAGAAGAGCAGTTCTTC
CDR3 protein: CASSRDRVEEQFF

V gene: TRBV6-5
J gene: TRBJ2-1
D gene: TRBD1
clone size: NA
CDR3 DNA: TGTGCCAGCAGAGACCGGGACAGGGAAGATGAGCAGTTCTTC
CDR3 protein: CASRDRDREDEQFF

V gene: TRBV5-6
J gene: TRBJ2-7
D gene: TRBD1
clone size: once
CDR3 DNA: TGTGCCAGCAGCTTGGGGGACAGGCCCCTCTACGAGCAGTACTTC
CDR3 protein: CASSLGDRPLYEQYF

V gene: TRBV27
J gene: TRBJ1-1
D gene: NA
clone size: once
CDR3 DNA: TGTGCCAGCAGGCGATCAGGGGTCGCTGAAGCTTTCTTT
CDR3 protein: CASRRSGVAEAFF

V gene: TRBV9
J gene: TRBJ1-6
D gene: NA
clone size: NA
CDR3 DNA: TGTGCCAGCAGCGTGACGACGGTTCCAGGGTCCTATAATTCACCCCTCCACTTT
CDR3 protein: CASSVTTVPGSYNSPLHF

V gene: TRBV5-6
J gene: TRBJ2-7
D gene: TRBD2
clone size: NA
CDR3 DNA: TGTGCCAGCAGCTTGGGGACTAGCGACGAGCAGTACTTC
CDR3 protein: CASSLGTSDEQYF

V gene: TRBV5-1
J gene: TRBJ2-2
D gene: NA
clone size: NA
CDR3 DNA: TGCGCCAGCAAAACAGTGGCGAACACCGGGGAGCTGTTTTTT
CDR3 protein: CASKTVANTGELFF

V gene: TRBV6-1
J gene: TRBJ1-1
D gene: NA
clone size: NA
CDR3 DNA: TGTGCCAGCAGTAAGACAGAAATGAACACTGAAGCTTTCTTT
CDR3 protein: CASSKTEMNTEAFF

V gene: TRBV6-1
J gene: TRBJ2-1
D gene: NA
clone size: NA
CDR3 DNA: TGTGCCAGCACCACAGAGATAGGGGACTACAATGAGCAGTTCTTC
CDR3 protein: CASTTEIGDYNEQFF

V gene: TRBV5-1
J gene: TRBJ2-2
D gene: TRBD2
clone size: NA
CDR3 DNA: TGCGCCAGCAGCCCGGTGTCACAGCGGGAGACCGGGGAGCTGTTTTTT
CDR3 protein: CASSPVSQRETGELFF

V gene: TRBV28
J gene: TRBJ2-1
D gene: TRBD1
clone size: NA
CDR3 DNA: TGTGCCAGCAGTTTAAGTTTTTGGGCAGGGGGCTACAATGAGCAGTTCTTC
CDR3 protein: CASSLSFWAGGYNEQFF

V gene: TRBV7-6
J gene: TRBJ2-7
D gene: TRBD2
clone size: NA
CDR3 DNA: TGTGCCAGCAGCCAAAACCCGGGGGGCTCCTACGAGCAGTACTTC
CDR3 protein: CASSQNPGGSYEQYF

V gene: TRBV4-1
J gene: TRBJ1-6
D gene: NA
clone size: NA
CDR3 DNA: TGCGCCAGCAGCCAAGTAGAGGGAACCTATAATTCACCCCTCCACTTT
CDR3 protein: CASSQVEGTYNSPLHF

V gene: TRBV5-6
J gene: TRBJ2-7
D gene: NA
clone size: NA
CDR3 DNA: TGTGCCAGCAGCTTGGCCAACAACCCCTACGAGCAGTACTTC
CDR3 protein: CASSLANNPYEQYF

V gene: TRBV30
J gene: TRBJ2-5
D gene: TRBD2
clone size: NA
CDR3 DNA: TGTGCCTGGAGTGTACCGGGAGGCGGGGGGGCCGTCACGGAGACCCAGTACTTC
CDR3 protein: CAWSVPGGGGAVTETQYF